Each of the 31 T cell receptor beta chains below was sequenced from the same sample in a study of breast tumors, draining lymph nodes, adjacent tissues. Breast cancer patients provided tissue from their axillary draining lymph nodes. TCRdb redid the calling of the multiplex PCR reads with MiXCR, one entry per CDR3 protein. The table includes approximately 120,000 distinct CDR3 sequences, about 20% detected once. The sample taken for sequencing was axillary lymph node tissue. Receptors originate from a female donor with breast cancer. Some clones in this sample may be carry-over from other donors' samples.

This clonotype has ten or more counts. The rearrangement links TRBV10-3 to TRBJ2-6, with TRBD2 matching 7 bases. The germline gives CDR1 ENHRY, CDR2 SYGVKD. V shed 8 bases and J 0 bases; nucleotides not matched to a gene: 13. CDR3 length equals 18 residues. The CDR3 spells CAIAPTGGWASGANVLTF. The CDR3 bases are TGTGCCATCGCCCCCACCGGGGGGTGGGCCTCTGGGGCCAACGTCCTGACTTTC.

About this clonotype: A much larger clone sits a single nucleotide away, making a read error possible. The rearrangement links TRBV7-3 to TRBJ2-1, with 7 positions matching TRBD2. Germline values: CDR1 SGHTA, CDR2 FQGTGA. CDR3 length equals 16 residues. CDR3 amino acids: CANSEELASSYNEQFF. Here the CDR3 DNA reads TGTGCCAACAGCGAAGAACTAGCGTCCTCCTACAATGAGCAGTTCTTC.

There are many counts of this clonotype. In DNA form, the CDR3 reads TGCAGTGCTAGAGGCCTCGATGAGCAGTTCTTC. Amino acid sequence: CSARGLDEQFF. The chain is built from TRBV20-1 and TRBJ2-1; D not certain. The CDR3 covers 11 residues. With 1 base removed from V and 8 bases from J, the gap between germline ends came to 6 bases. CDR1 DFQATT and CDR2 SNEGSKA come from the germline V gene (reference sequence).

This clonotype was observed at least ten times. This chain links TRBV11-2 with TRBJ2-7; D possibly corresponds to TRBD2 (6 bases). The CDR3 is 16 amino acids. V was trimmed by 1 base and J by 5 bases, leaving 18 bases between them. Germline V gene lookup returns CDR1 SGHAT and CDR2 FQNNGV. CDR3 nucleotides: TGTGCCAGCAGCTTAGGGACGGGCGGGATATTCCACGAGCAGTACTTC. Translation: CASSLGTGGIFHEQYF.

V gene TRBV12-3 or TRBV12-4 combines with J gene TRBJ1-6; 7 bases map to TRBD1. This CDR3 is built from 15 residues. Trimming removed 3 bases from V and 9 bases from J; junction bases left unmatched: 8. CDR3 in amino acids: CASSFLQGGSSPLHF. For the CDR3, the DNA is TGTGCCAGCAGTTTTTTGCAGGGGGGTAGTTCACCCCTCCACTTT.

There are many counts of this clonotype. The gene calls are TRBV4-2 and TRBJ2-2, with 8 bases fitting TRBD2. Unmatched junction bases numbered 6, after V lost 3 bases and J lost 3 bases. Germline V CDR1 and CDR2: LGHNA, YNFKEQ. This CDR3 contains 16 residues. The CDR3 is CASSHPASGHTGELFF. CDR3 bases: TGTGCCAGCAGCCACCCGGCTAGCGGGCACACCGGGGAGCTGTTTTTT.

This clonotype was detected many times. V is TRBV5-1 and J is TRBJ2-1; 8 nucleotides line up with TRBD1. Germline V gene sequence: CDR1 SGHRS, CDR2 YFSETQ. The CDR3 runs to 15 residues. V was clipped by 2 bases and J by 2 bases; unmatched bases: 3. The CDR3 sequence is CASSLSGGPYNEQFF. The DNA of the CDR3 is TGCGCCAGCAGCTTATCAGGGGGCCCCTACAATGAGCAGTTCTTC.

This clonotype was seen at least ten times. The rearrangement uses TRBV6-1 and TRBJ2-7; D tentatively reads TRBD1 or TRBD2 (6 bases each). The CDR3 loop spans 15 amino acids. Germline V gene data show CDR1 as MNHNS and CDR2 as SASEGT. The V and J ends lost 7 bases and 3 bases respectively, with 19 bases between them. CDR3 bases: TGTGCCAGCAATATCGTACAGGGAGGAGGCTACGAGCAGTACTTC. Translating gives CASNIVQGGGYEQYF.

Many counts were recorded for this clonotype. This chain links TRBV9 with TRBJ1-2; D is undetermined. Germline assignment: CDR1 SGDLS and CDR2 YYNGEE. V lost 6 bases to trimming and J lost 2 bases, with 14 bases between them. The CDR3 loop spans 14 amino acids. CDR3 sequence reads: CASTRTEGNYGYTF. DNA of the CDR3: TGTGCCAGCACCAGGACGGAGGGCAACTATGGCTACACCTTC.

This chain joins TRBV18 and TRBJ1-4; TRBD1 might be the D (6 bases). Trimming took off 8 bases at V and 8 bases at J, with 15 bases between the two ends. The CDR3 sequence is 13 residues long. Germline V lookup: CDR1 KGHSH, CDR2 LQKENI. CDR3 DNA sequence: TGTGCCAGCCTTACAGGGACTGGGGAAAAACTGTTTTTT. Protein sequence: CASLTGTGEKLFF.

This clonotype was found many times. V usage is TRBV13 and J usage is TRBJ2-7; possible D gene TRBD1, 6 bases. V was shortened by 5 bases and J by 3 bases, with 17 bases between the two germline ends. The CDR3 spans 15 residues. From germline, CDR1 is PRHDT and CDR2 FYEKMQ (reference sequence). As DNA, the CDR3 is TGTGCCAGCAGCAGCAACAGGGACCGCAGCTACGAGCAGTACTTC. It translates to CASSSNRDRSYEQYF. Complete variable domain (other parts from reference TRBV13 and TRBJ2-7): AAGVIQSPRHLIKEKRETATLKCYPIPRHDTVYWYQQGPGQDPQFLISFYEKMQSDKGSIPDRFSAQQFSDYHSELNMSSLELGDSALYFCASSSNRDRSYEQYFGPGTRLTVT.

There are many counts of this clonotype. The genes are TRBV6-1 and TRBJ1-2, with D unclear. Germline V gives CDR1 MNHNS, CDR2 SASEGT. Between the trimmed V and J ends, which lost 7 bases and 6 bases, there was a span of 12 bases. This CDR3 comprises 12 residues. CDR3 in amino acids: CASNIPANGYTF. The CDR3 DNA sequence: TGTGCCAGCAATATTCCAGCTAATGGCTACACCTTC.

The gene calls are TRBV6-2 or TRBV6-3 and TRBJ2-5; perhaps TRBD2 as D (5 bases). The CDR3 is 14 amino acids. CDR1 and CDR2 from the germline V gene are MNHEY and SVGEGT. Trimming took 8 bases from V and 0 from J, leaving 13 bases between them. The CDR3 protein is CASGSTRDQETQYF. The DNA of the CDR3 is TGTGCCAGCGGGTCAACTAGAGACCAAGAGACCCAGTACTTC.

This clonotype was found many times. The gene calls are TRBV28 and TRBJ2-3; 10 bases align to TRBD2. The junction had 9 bases not matched to a gene; V was cut back by 4 bases and J by 5 bases. This CDR3 contains 16 residues. CDR1 is MDHEN and CDR2 is SYDVKM in the germline V gene. The CDR3 region is CASSYFTSGVEDTQYF. CDR3 DNA: TGTGCCAGCAGTTACTTCACTAGCGGGGTGGAAGATACGCAGTATTTT.

This clonotype was picked up many times. This chain uses TRBV9 with TRBJ1-2; 8 bases are a match to TRBD1. Germline trimming cut 4 bases from V and 5 bases from J; bases unmatched to any gene: 10. The CDR3 loop spans 15 amino acids. Looked up from germline, CDR1 is SGDLS and CDR2 is YYNGEE. The CDR3, as DNA: TGTGCCAGCAGCAGACAGGGGAGAGACGTATATGGCTACACCTTC. Amino acid sequence: CASSRQGRDVYGYTF.

The sample holds many counts of this clonotype. The V gene is TRBV3-1, the J gene TRBJ1-6, with 9 bases aligning to TRBD1. V was clipped by 4 bases and J by 14 bases; unmatched bases: 12. The germline V gene encodes CDR1 LGHDT and CDR2 YNNKEL (reference sequence). The length of the CDR3 is 15 residues. CDR3 region: CASSPTDRGNAALHF. The CDR3 coding sequence is TGTGCCAGCAGCCCGACCGACAGGGGGAACGCGGCCCTCCACTTT. The entire variable domain, with the rest obtained from reference TRBV3-1 and TRBJ1-6, is as follows: DTAVSQTPKYLVTQMGNDKSIKCEQNLGHDTMYWYKQDSKKFLKIMFSYNNKELIINETVPNRFSPKSPDKAHLNLHINSLELGDSAVYFCASSPTDRGNAALHFGNGTRLTVT.

This clonotype was found many times. This chain connects TRBV18 to TRBJ2-7; TRBD1 agrees at 11 bases. There are 15 residues in the CDR3. V shed 2 bases, J shed 2 bases, and the junction held 2 bases outside the gene matches. Germline V CDR1 and CDR2: KGHSH, LQKENI. CDR3 DNA: TGTGCCAGCTCACCAGGACAGGGGGCAACCTACGAGCAGTACTTC. It translates to CASSPGQGATYEQYF. Full variable domain (outside the CDR3, taken from reference TRBV18 and TRBJ2-7): NAGVMQNPRHLVRRRGQEARLRCSPMKGHSHVYWYRQLPEEGLKFMVYLQKENIIDESGMPKERFSAEFPKEGPSILRIQQVVRGDSAAYFCASSPGQGATYEQYFGPGTRLTVT.

Notes on this clonotype: Possible read error: a much larger clone is one base away. This chain uses TRBV24-1 with TRBJ2-2; 7 nucleotides match TRBD2. The CDR3 covers 16 residues. Germline V gene data show CDR1 as KGHDR and CDR2 as SFDVKD. The chain's CDR3 is CAASEWASGNTGELFF. For the CDR3, the DNA is TGTGCCGCCAGTGAGTGGGCTAGCGGGAACACCGGGGAGCTGTTTTTT.

The chain uses TRBV11-3 and TRBJ2-2; the D gene is possibly TRBD2 (5 bases). This CDR3 is built from 14 residues. Germline V gene lookup returns CDR1 SGHNT and CDR2 YENEEA. The ends were cut back, 3 bases at V and 5 bases at J, with 10 bases in the middle. The CDR3 spells CASSFREGTGELFF. The CDR3, as DNA: TGTGCCAGCAGCTTTAGAGAGGGAACCGGGGAGCTGTTTTTT.

This clonotype came up many times. The chain couples TRBV14 to TRBJ2-7; a weak D match, TRBD1 (5 bases). Germline CDR1 reads SGHDN; CDR2 reads FVKESK. The V and J ends lost 7 bases and 1 base respectively, with 11 bases between them. The CDR3 loop spans 13 amino acids. The CDR3 nucleotides read TGTGCCAGCACAGGTAGGGGATCCTACGAGCAGTACTTC. This encodes CASTGRGSYEQYF.

This clonotype was seen repeatedly, ten times or more. This sequence joins TRBV19 and TRBJ2-1, with D possibly TRBD2 on 6 matching bases. V was shortened by 4 bases and J by 6 bases, with 13 bases between the two germline ends. The CDR3 spans 14 residues. Germline CDR1 is LNHDA and CDR2 is SQIVND (reference sequence). CDR3 region: CASSTSGVGNEQFF. The CDR3 DNA follows: TGTGCCAGTAGTACCTCGGGAGTCGGCAATGAGCAGTTCTTC.

This clonotype was found many times. The gene calls are TRBV5-8 and TRBJ2-7, with 10 bases matching TRBD2. Losses at the gene ends were 0 bases for V and 1 base for J; bases not matched to a gene: 7. The length of the CDR3 is 17 residues. Germline values: CDR1 SGHTS, CDR2 YDEGEE. The CDR3 is CASSLVRASGSSYEQYF. CDR3 DNA: TGTGCCAGCAGCTTGGTGCGGGCTAGCGGGAGTTCCTACGAGCAGTACTTC.

This clonotype has a count of ten or more. V and J are TRBV6-1 and TRBJ2-7; tentatively, D is TRBD1 (6 bases). In germline, CDR1 is MNHNS, CDR2 SASEGT. The CDR3 length is 15 residues. V lost 8 bases and J 1 base, leaving 18 bases between the germline ends. The CDR3 sequence is CASAAVAQGSYEQYF. In DNA, the CDR3 is TGTGCCAGCGCGGCCGTCGCACAGGGATCCTACGAGCAGTACTTC.

The rearrangement joins TRBV5-1 to TRBJ2-3; 15 bases match TRBD2. CDR3 length: 21 residues. The germline gives CDR1 SGHRS, CDR2 YFSETQ. V lost 4 bases to trimming and J lost 0 bases; unmatched junction nucleotides: 15. CDR3 protein: CASSGGGTSGRYSDSTDTQYF. The CDR3 DNA reads TGCGCCAGCAGCGGGGGGGGGACTAGCGGGAGGTACTCTGATAGCACAGATACGCAGTATTTT. Full variable domain (outside the CDR3, taken from reference TRBV5-1 and TRBJ2-3): KAGVTQTPRYLIKTRGQQVTLSCSPISGHRSVSWYQQTPGQGLQFLFEYFSETQRNKGNFPGRFSGRQFSNSRSEMNVSTLELGDSALYLCASSGGGTSGRYSDSTDTQYFGPGTRLTVL.

Only a few counts were recorded for this clonotype. The rearrangement links TRBV6-5 to TRBJ1-2, with 7 bases lining up with TRBD1. CDR1 is MNHEY and CDR2 is SVGAGI in the germline V gene. The CDR3 extends over 18 amino acids. V lost 5 bases, J lost 7 bases, and 22 bases stayed unmatched. CDR3 bases: TGTGCCAGCAGTCTACGACAGGGCTCCATTAGGGGTATGCGTGGCTACACCTTC. It encodes CASSLRQGSIRGMRGYTF.

This clonotype occurred many times. For the CDR3, the DNA is TGTGCCACGAATTCACCCCTCCACTTT. This sequence encodes CATNSPLHF. This chain links TRBV24-1 with TRBJ1-6; D is uncertain. CDR3 length: 9 amino acids. Germline V lookup: CDR1 KGHDR, CDR2 SFDVKD. V shed 10 bases and J shed 7 bases, with 1 base lying between them.

This clonotype occurred many times. The chain recombines TRBV20-1 with TRBJ2-7; 10 bases agree with TRBD1. Per the germline V gene, CDR1 is DFQATT and CDR2 is SNEGSKA (reference sequence). V trimming: 6 bases; J trimming: 5 bases; junction bases outside the gene matches: 7. This CDR3 contains 13 residues. In DNA form, the CDR3 reads TGCAGTGCCGTTTGGGACAGGGGAGACGAGCAGTACTTC. Protein product: CSAVWDRGDEQYF.

This clonotype appeared many times. V usage is TRBV9 and J usage is TRBJ1-2, with 7 bases aligning to TRBD1. CDR3 length equals 14 residues. Germline CDR1 SGDLS, CDR2 YYNGEE. The J segment lost 7 bases and the V segment lost 4 bases, leaving 10 bases of the junction unmatched. Written as DNA, the CDR3 is TGTGCCAGCAGCCCTCAGACGACAGGGTCTGGCTACACCTTC. It encodes CASSPQTTGSGYTF. The full variable domain, in which reference TRBV9 and TRBJ1-2 provide the parts outside the CDR3, is DSGVTQTPKHLITATGQRVTLRCSPRSGDLSVYWYQQSLDQGLQFLIQYYNGEERAKGNILERFSAQQFPDLHSELNLSSLELGDSALYFCASSPQTTGSGYTFGSGTRLTVV.

For this clonotype: Just one base apart from a much larger clone, this may be a read error. The CDR3 sequence is CASSLAEGGNEKLLF. CDR3 DNA: TGTGCCAGCAGCTTAGCGGAGGGTGGTAATGAAAAACTGTTATTT. The chain carries TRBV5-4 and TRBJ1-4; the D is unclear. The CDR3 consists of 15 residues. Germline assignment: CDR1 SGHNT and CDR2 YYREEE (reference sequence).

This clonotype came up a few times. This chain uses TRBV11-1 with TRBJ2-1; possibly TRBD1 or TRBD2 for D (5 bases each). V shed 3 bases and J shed 0 bases, with 21 bases lying between them. Germline assignment: CDR1 SGHAT and CDR2 FQDESV (reference sequence). This CDR3 has 19 amino acids. CDR3 amino acids: CASSFGSSGWGSSYNEQFF. CDR3 nucleotides: TGTGCCAGCAGCTTCGGCTCCTCCGGATGGGGGAGCTCCTACAATGAGCAGTTCTTC.

This clonotype showed up many times. This chain links TRBV20-1 with TRBJ1-2; D gene uncertain. The ends were cut back, 0 bases at V and 8 bases at J, with 7 bases in the middle. The CDR3 loop spans 11 amino acids. CDR1 is DFQATT, CDR2 SNEGSKA, per germline (reference sequence). The CDR3 sequence is CSARDPGGYTF. As DNA, the CDR3 is TGCAGTGCTAGAGATCCTGGGGGCTACACCTTC.